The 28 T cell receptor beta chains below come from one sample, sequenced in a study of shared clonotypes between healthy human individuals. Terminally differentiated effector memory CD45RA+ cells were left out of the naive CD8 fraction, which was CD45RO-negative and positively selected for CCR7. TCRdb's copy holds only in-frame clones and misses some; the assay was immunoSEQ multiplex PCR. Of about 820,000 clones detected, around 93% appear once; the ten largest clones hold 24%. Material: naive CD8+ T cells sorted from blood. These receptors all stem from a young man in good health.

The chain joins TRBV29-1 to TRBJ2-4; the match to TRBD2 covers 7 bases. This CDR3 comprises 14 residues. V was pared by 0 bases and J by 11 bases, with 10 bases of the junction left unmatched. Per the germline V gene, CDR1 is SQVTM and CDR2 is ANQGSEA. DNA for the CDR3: TGCAGCGTTGAAGATCAGGCTAGTGGGGGGGTTCAGTACTTC. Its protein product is CSVEDQASGGVQYF. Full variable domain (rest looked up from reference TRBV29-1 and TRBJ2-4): SAVISQKPSRDICQRGTSLTIQCQVDSQVTMMFWYRQQPGQSLTLIATANQGSEATYESGFVIDKFPISRPNLTFSTLTVSNMSPEDSSIYLCSVEDQASGGVQYFGAGTRLSVL.

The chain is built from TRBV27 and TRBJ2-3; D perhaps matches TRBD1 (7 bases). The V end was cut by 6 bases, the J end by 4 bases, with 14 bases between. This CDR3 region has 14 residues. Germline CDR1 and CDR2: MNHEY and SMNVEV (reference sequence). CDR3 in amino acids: CASSYQGEADTQYF. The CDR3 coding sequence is TGTGCCAGCAGCTACCAGGGGGAGGCAGATACGCAGTATTTT.

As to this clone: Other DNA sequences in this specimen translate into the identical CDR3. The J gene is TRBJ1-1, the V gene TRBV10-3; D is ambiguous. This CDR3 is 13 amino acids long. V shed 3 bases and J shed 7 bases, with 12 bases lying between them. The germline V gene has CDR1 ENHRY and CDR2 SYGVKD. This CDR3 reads CAISETGGGEAFF. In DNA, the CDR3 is TGTGCCATCAGTGAAACGGGTGGAGGTGAAGCTTTCTTT.

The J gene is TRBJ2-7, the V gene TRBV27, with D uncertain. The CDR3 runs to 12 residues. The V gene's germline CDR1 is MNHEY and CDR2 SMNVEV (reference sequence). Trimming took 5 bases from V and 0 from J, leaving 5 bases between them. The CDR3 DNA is TGTGCCAGCAGTAAAAGCTCCTACGAGCAGTACTTC. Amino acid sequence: CASSKSSYEQYF.

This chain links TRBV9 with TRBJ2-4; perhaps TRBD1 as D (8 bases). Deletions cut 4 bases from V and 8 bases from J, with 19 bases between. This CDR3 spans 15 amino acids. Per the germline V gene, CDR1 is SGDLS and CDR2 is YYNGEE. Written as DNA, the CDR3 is TGTGCCAGCAGCCCCCCGACAGGGGCGGGGGACATTCAGTACTTC. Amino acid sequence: CASSPPTGAGDIQYF.

CDR3 region: CASSLLLGGTDTQYF. The CDR3 DNA reads TGTGCCAGCAGCTTATTGTTAGGGGGCACAGATACGCAGTATTTT. The chain couples TRBV7-3 to TRBJ2-3; a possible D gene is TRBD1 (5 bases). Deletions cut 2 bases from V and 1 base from J, with 10 bases between. CDR3 length: 15 residues. Germline lookup yields CDR1 SGHTA and CDR2 FQGTGA.

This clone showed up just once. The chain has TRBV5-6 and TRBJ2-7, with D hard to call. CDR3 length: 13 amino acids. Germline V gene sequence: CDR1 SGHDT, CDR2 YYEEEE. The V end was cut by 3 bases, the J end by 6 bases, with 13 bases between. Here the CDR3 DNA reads TGTGCCAGCAGCTGGGCCCCTTCCGCCGAGCAGTACTTC. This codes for CASSWAPSAEQYF.

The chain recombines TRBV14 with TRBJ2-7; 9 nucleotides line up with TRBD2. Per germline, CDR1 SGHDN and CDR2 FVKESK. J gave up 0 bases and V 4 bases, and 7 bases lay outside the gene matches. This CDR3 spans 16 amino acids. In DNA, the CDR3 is TGTGCCAGCAGCCCATTTAGCGGGAGCCCCTCCTACGAGCAGTACTTC. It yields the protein CASSPFSGSPSYEQYF.

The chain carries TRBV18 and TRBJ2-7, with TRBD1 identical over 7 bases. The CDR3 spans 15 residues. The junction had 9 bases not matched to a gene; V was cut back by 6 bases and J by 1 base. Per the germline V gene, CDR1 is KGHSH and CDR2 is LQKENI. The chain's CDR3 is CASSHGQDLSYEQYF. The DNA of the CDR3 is TGTGCCAGCTCCCATGGACAGGACCTTTCCTACGAGCAGTACTTC.

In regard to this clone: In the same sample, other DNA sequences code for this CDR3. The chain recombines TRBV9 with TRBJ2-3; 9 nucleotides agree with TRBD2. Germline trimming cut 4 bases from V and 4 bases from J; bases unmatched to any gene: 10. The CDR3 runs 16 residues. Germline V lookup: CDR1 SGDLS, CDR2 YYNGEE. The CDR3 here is CASSPRAGGPSDTQYF. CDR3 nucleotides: TGTGCCAGCAGCCCAAGAGCGGGAGGACCTTCAGATACGCAGTATTTT.

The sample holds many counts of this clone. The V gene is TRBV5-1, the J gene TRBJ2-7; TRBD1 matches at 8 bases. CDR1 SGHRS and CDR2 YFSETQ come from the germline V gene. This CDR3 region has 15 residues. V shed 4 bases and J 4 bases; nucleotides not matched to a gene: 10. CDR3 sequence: CASSASGTGLYEQYF. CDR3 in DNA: TGCGCCAGCAGCGCGTCCGGGACAGGACTATACGAGCAGTACTTC.

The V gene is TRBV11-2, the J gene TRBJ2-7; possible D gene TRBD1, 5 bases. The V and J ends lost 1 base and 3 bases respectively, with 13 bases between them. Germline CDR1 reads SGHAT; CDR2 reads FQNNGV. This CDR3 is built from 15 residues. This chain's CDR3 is CASSLGSGQIYEQYF. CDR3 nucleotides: TGTGCCAGCAGCTTAGGATCAGGGCAGATCTACGAGCAGTACTTC.

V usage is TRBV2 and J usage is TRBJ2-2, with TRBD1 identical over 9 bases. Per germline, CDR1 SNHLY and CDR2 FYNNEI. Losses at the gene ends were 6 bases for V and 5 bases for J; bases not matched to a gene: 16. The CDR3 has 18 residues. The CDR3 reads CASSDERQGEGLTGELFF. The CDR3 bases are TGTGCCAGCAGCGATGAGAGACAGGGGGAAGGGTTGACCGGGGAGCTGTTTTTT.

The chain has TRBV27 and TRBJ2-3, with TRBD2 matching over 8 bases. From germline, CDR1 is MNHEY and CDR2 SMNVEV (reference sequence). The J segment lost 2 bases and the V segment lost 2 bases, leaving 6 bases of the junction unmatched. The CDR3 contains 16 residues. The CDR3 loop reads CASSLLGREDTDTQYF. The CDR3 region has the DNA TGTGCCAGCAGTTTACTGGGGCGGGAGGACACAGATACGCAGTATTTT.

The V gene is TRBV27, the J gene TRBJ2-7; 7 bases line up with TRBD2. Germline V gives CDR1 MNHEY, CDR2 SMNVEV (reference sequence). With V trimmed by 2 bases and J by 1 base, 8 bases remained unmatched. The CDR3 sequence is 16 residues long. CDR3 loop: CASSLGGPAGSYEQYF. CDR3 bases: TGTGCCAGCAGTTTAGGAGGACCAGCGGGGTCCTACGAGCAGTACTTC.

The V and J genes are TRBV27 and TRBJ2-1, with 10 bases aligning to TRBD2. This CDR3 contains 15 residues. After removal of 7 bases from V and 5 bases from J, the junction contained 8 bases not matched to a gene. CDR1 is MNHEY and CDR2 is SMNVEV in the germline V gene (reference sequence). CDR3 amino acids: CASNVGTSVDNEQFF. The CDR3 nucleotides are TGTGCCAGCAACGTTGGGACTAGCGTGGACAATGAGCAGTTCTTC.

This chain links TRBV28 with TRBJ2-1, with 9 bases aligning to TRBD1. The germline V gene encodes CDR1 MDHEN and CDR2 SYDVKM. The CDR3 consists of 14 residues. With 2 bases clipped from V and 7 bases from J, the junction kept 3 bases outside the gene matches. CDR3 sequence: CASSLDRGGNEQFF. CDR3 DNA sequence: TGTGCCAGCAGTTTAGACAGGGGGGGAAATGAGCAGTTCTTC.

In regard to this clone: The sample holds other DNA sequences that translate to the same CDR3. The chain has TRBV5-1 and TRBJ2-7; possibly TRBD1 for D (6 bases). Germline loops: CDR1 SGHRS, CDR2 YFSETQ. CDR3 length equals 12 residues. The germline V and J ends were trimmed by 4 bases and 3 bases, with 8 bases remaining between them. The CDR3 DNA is TGCGCCAGCAGCGTGGACAGCTACGAGCAGTACTTC. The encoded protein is CASSVDSYEQYF. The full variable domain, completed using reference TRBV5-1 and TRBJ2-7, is KAGVTQTPRYLIKTRGQQVTLSCSPISGHRSVSWYQQTPGQGLQFLFEYFSETQRNKGNFPGRFSGRQFSNSRSEMNVSTLELGDSALYLCASSVDSYEQYFGPGTRLTVT.

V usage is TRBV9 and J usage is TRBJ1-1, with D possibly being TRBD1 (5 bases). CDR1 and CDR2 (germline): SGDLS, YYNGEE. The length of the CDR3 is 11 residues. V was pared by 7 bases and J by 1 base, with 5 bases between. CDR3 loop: CASGTNTEAFF. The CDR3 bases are TGTGCCAGCGGGACGAACACTGAAGCTTTCTTT.

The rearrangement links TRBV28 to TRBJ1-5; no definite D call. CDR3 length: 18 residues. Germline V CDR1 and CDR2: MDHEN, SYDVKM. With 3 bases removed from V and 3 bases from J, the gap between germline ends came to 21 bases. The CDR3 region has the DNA TGTGCCAGCAGTTTCCCAATCCTCCGGGCAGGAACCAATCAGCCCCAGCATTTT. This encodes CASSFPILRAGTNQPQHF.

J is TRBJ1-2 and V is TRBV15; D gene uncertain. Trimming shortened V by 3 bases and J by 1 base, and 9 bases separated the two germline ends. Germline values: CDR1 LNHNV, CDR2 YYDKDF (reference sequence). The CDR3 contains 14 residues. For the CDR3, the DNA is TGTGCCACCAGCAGCAACGTTCTTAACTATGGCTACACCTTC. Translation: CATSSNVLNYGYTF.

The CDR3 DNA is TGTGCCAGCAGCTTAGGACTAGCGAGCTCTGGGGCCAACGTCCTGACTTTC. Residues: CASSLGLASSGANVLTF. The rearrangement links TRBV7-9 to TRBJ2-6; 8 bases match TRBD2. CDR3 length equals 17 residues. Germline V gene sequence: CDR1 SEHNR, CDR2 FQNEAQ (reference sequence). V shed 1 base and J 0 bases; nucleotides not matched to a gene: 2. The whole variable domain, filled in from reference TRBV7-9 and TRBJ2-6, reads DTGVSQNPRHKITKRGQNVTFRCDPISEHNRLYWYRQTLGQGPEFLTYFQNEAQLEKSRLLSDRFSAERPKGSFSTLEIQRTEQGDSAMYLCASSLGLASSGANVLTFGAGSRLTVL.

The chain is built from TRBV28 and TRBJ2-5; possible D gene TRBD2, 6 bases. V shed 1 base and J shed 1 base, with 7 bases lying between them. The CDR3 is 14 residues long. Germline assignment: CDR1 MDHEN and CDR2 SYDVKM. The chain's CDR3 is CASSLSGGQETQYF. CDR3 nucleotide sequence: TGTGCCAGCAGTTTATCCGGGGGCCAAGAGACCCAGTACTTC.

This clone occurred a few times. The CDR3 loop reads CSVPNRPYNYGYTF. CDR3 nucleotide sequence: TGCAGCGTCCCCAACAGGCCCTATAACTATGGCTACACCTTC. The chain joins TRBV29-1 to TRBJ1-2; tentative D call: TRBD1 (5 bases). Trimming removed 6 bases at V and 1 base at J, with 15 bases between. CDR3 length equals 14 residues. Looked up from germline, CDR1 is SQVTM and CDR2 is ANQGSEA.

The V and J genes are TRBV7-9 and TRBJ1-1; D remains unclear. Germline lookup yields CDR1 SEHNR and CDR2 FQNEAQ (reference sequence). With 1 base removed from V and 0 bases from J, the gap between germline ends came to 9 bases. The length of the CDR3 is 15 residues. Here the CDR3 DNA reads TGTGCCAGCAGCTTAGAAGGAGGCGTGAACACTGAAGCTTTCTTT. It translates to CASSLEGGVNTEAFF. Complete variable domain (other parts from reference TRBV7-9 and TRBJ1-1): DTGVSQNPRHKITKRGQNVTFRCDPISEHNRLYWYRQTLGQGPEFLTYFQNEAQLEKSRLLSDRFSAERPKGSFSTLEIQRTEQGDSAMYLCASSLEGGVNTEAFFGQGTRLTVV.

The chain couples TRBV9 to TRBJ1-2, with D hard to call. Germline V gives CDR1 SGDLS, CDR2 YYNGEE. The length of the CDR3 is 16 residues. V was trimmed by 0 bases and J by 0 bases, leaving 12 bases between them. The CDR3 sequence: CASSVARSEANYGYTF. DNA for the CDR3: TGTGCCAGCAGCGTAGCAAGGTCTGAGGCTAACTATGGCTACACCTTC. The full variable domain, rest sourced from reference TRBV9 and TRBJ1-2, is DSGVTQTPKHLITATGQRVTLRCSPRSGDLSVYWYQQSLDQGLQFLIQYYNGEERAKGNILERFSAQQFPDLHSELNLSSLELGDSALYFCASSVARSEANYGYTFGSGTRLTVV.

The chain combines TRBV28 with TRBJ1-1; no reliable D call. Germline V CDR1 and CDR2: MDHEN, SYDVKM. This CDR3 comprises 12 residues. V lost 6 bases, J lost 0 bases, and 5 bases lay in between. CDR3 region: CASSPMNTEAFF. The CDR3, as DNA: TGTGCCAGCAGCCCTATGAACACTGAAGCTTTCTTT.

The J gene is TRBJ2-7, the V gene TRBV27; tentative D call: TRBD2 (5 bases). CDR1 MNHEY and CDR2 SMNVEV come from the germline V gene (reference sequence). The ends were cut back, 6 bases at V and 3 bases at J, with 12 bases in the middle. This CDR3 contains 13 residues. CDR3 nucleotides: TGTGCCAGCAGCCTCACTAGGGACTACGAGCAGTACTTC. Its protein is CASSLTRDYEQYF.